This TCR beta chain derives from a study of T cells in Graves' hyperthyroidism and ophthalmopathy. The CDR3 sequence is 12 residues long. Germline CDR1 and CDR2: SGHTA and FQGNSA. V lost 3 bases to trimming and J lost 6 bases, with 6 bases between them. Findings of the study overall: Model predictions of ophthalmopathy came a median around 6.5 months before onset.

This clonotype was found many times. Its antigen is undetermined. Regions amplified from RNA transcripts were the TCR beta CDR3 regions. The study used the HTBI primer set for a first-round RT-PCR of the TCR CDR3. MiXCR was run by TCRdb on the multiplex PCR reads, yielding one entry per CDR3 protein. This table has more than 500,000 distinct CDR3 sequences, about 16% appearing once. The specimen was blood. The receptor comes from a woman aged 25 to 39 with Graves' ophthalmopathy. V usage is TRBV7-2 and J usage is TRBJ1-5, with D hard to call. The chain's CDR3 is CASSFVGQPQHF. The DNA of the CDR3 is TGTGCCAGCAGCTTTGTGGGTCAGCCCCAGCATTTT.